This T cell receptor beta chain was profiled in a study of blood T cells in healthy people across ages. V shed 3 bases, J shed 4 bases, and the junction held 7 bases outside the gene matches. CDR1 SGDLS and CDR2 YYNGEE come from the germline V gene. The CDR3 is 16 residues long. This clonotype was found a few times. A second about 7 to 11 cycle PCR used barcoded and J-beta primers. Each CDR3 protein gets one entry after TCRdb re-called the 5' RACE reads with MiXCR. The data hold about 730,000 distinct CDR3 sequences, with roughly 44% observed a single time. The sequenced sample was blood. The clonotype comes from a woman aged 55-69 years in good health. V is TRBV9 and J is TRBJ2-2; 9 positions agree with TRBD2. CDR3 bases: TGTGCCAGCAGCGGACTTAGCGGGGGCAGCACCGGGGAGCTGTTTTTT. This translates into CASSGLSGGSTGELFF.